Sequencing of this T cell receptor (beta chain) was carried out in a study of response to subunit inactivated influenza vaccine. Whole-study findings and limits: Authors suggested few new T cells are recruited by each seasonal influenza vaccination.

The germline V gene encodes CDR1 DFQATT and CDR2 SNEGSKA (reference sequence). With V trimmed by 6 bases and J by 0 bases, 9 bases remained unmatched. This CDR3 is 15 amino acids long. Of note for this clonotype: Its antigen remains unidentified.

From the RT-PCR reads, TCRdb called clonotypes with MiXCR, one entry per CDR3 protein. This repertoire shows about 700,000 distinct CDR3 sequences, 14% found once; its top ten account for 5.5% to 8%. The sample here was PBMCs from blood, taken approximately 15 days before vaccination. This clonotype originated in a man in his forties or fifties who received an inactivated influenza vaccine. The chain is built from TRBV20-1 and TRBJ2-3; the match to TRBD1 covers 7 bases. CDR3 nucleotide sequence: TGCAGTGCCACGAAAAGGGACAGTAGCACAGATACGCAGTATTTT. Residues: CSATKRDSSTDTQYF.